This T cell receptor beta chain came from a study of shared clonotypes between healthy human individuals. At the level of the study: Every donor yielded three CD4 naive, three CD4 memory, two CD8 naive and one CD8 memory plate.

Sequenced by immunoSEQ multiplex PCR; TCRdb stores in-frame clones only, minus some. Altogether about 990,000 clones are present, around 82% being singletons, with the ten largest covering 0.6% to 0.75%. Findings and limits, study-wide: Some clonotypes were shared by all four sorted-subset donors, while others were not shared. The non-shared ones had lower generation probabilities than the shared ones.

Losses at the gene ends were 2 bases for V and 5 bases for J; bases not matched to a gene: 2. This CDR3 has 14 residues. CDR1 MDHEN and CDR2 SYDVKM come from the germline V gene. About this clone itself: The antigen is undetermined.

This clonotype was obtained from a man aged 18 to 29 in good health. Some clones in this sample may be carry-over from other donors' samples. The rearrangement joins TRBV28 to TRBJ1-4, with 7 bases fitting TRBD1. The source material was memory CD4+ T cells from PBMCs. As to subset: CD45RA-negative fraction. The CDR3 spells CASSLGDSNEKLFF. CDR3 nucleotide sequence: TGTGCCAGCAGTTTAGGGGACAGCAATGAAAAACTGTTTTTT. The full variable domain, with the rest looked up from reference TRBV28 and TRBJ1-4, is DVKVTQSSRYLVKRTGEKVFLECVQDMDHENMFWYRQDPGLGLRLIYFSYDVKMKEKGDIPEGYSVSREKKERFSLILESASTNQTSMYLCASSLGDSNEKLFFGSGTQLSVL.